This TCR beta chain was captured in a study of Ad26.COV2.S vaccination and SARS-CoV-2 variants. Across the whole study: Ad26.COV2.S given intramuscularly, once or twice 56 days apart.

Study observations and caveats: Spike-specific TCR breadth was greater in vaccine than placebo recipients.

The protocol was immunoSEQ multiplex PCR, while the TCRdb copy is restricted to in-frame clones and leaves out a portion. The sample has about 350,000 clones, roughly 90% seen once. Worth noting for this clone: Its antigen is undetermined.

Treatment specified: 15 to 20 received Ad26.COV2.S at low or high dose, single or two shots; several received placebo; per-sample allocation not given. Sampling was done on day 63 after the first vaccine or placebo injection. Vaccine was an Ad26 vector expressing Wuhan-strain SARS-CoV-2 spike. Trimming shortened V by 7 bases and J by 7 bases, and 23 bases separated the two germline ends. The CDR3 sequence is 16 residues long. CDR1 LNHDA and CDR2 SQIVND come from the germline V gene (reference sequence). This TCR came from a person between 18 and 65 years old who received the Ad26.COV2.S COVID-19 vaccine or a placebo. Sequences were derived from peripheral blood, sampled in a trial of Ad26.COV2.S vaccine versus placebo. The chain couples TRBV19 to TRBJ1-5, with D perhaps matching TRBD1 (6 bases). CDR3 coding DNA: TGTGCCAGTACTCACAACCGGGGGGGGCAAGGGCAGCCCCAGCATTTT. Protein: CASTHNRGGQGQPQHF.